A few counts support the clone carrying this T cell receptor beta chain. Its target is unknown. In TCRdb, the 5' RACE reads were re-called with MiXCR into one record per CDR3 protein. The sample includes under 40,000 distinct CDR3 sequences, roughly 5.2% of them seen just once. The data stem from a study of spatial heterogeneity in lung cancer. On the study more broadly: The average appearance count of each unique TCR and UMI combination in raw reads was more than ten. General study points: Ubiquitous expanded tumor TCRs appeared in blood more at resection than follow-up.

Time point here: sample taken at primary tumor resection. From tumor, nontumor lung or frozen PBMC, whole RNA was taken unsorted for sequencing. The sample consisted of PBMCs, taken at surgery. This TCR came from a male donor with early-stage non-small cell lung cancer.

The CDR3 coding sequence is TGCGCCAGCAGAGCTGGGACAGGGGCCTACGAGCAGTACTTC. Amino acids: CASRAGTGAYEQYF. The chain joins TRBV5-1 to TRBJ2-7; 10 nucleotides line up with TRBD1. Germline V CDR1 and CDR2: SGHRS, YFSETQ. The CDR3 length is 14 residues. Trimming cost V 5 bases and J 2 bases; bases outside gene matches: 4.